This T cell receptor (beta chain) was sequenced in a study of T cells in Graves' hyperthyroidism and ophthalmopathy. The study, taken as a whole, reports: Ophthalmopathy and stable hyperthyroidism were separated by a 13 V-J model.

CDR1 is SGHTA, CDR2 FQGNSA, per germline. CDR3 size: 15 residues. Unmatched junction bases numbered 6, after V lost 4 bases and J lost 3 bases. This clonotype was observed at least ten times. Its antigen is undetermined. TCR beta CDR3 regions were amplified from RNA transcripts. Carried out on the TCR CDR3, a first-round RT-PCR used the HTBI primer set. TCRdb reprocessed the multiplex PCR reads via MiXCR and lists one record per CDR3 protein. The top ten hold approximately 31% of the sample, which has nearly 750,000 distinct CDR3 sequences, approximately 40% seen once. Patients were aged 18 to 65, had disease duration under 2 months, and had newly diagnosed hyperthyroidism. The study left out patients who had uncontrolled infection, other autoimmune disease, pregnancy or lactation. The PBMCs studied were ones that came from 10 ml fresh peripheral blood.

Sequencing was performed on blood. This receptor was obtained from a woman between 40 and 50 years old with Graves' hyperthyroidism. The J gene is TRBJ2-7, the V gene TRBV7-2; TRBD1 aligns across 10 bases. CDR3 DNA sequence: TGTGCCAGCAGCTATACCGGGACAGGGGACTACGAGCAGTACTTC. Translated, it gives CASSYTGTGDYEQYF.